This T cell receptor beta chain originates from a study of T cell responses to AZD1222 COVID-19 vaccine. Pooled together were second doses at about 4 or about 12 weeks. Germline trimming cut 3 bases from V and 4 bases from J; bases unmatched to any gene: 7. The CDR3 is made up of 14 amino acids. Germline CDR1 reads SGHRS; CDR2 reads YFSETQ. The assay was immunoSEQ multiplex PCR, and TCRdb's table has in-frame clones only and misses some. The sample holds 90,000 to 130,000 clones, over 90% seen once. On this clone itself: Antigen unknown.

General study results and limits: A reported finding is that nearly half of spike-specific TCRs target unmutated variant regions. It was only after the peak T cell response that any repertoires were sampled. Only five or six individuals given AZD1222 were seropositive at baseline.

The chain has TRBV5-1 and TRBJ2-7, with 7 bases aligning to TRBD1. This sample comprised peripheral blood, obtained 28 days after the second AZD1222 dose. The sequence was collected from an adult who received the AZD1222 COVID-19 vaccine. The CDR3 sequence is CASSSDRRKYEQYF. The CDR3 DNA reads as TGCGCCAGCAGCTCGGACAGGAGGAAGTACGAGCAGTACTTC.